The 17 T cell receptor beta chains below come from one sample, sequenced in a study of blood T cell repertoires in COVID-19. Data came from immunoSEQ multiplex PCR; TCRdb stores just in-frame clones and leaves some out. The sample lists around 360,000 clones, roughly 86% seen once, with roughly a tenth in the top ten. Specimen: peripheral blood. The source of these receptors is a woman aged 25 to 39 with COVID-19, enrolled during active disease.

This rearrangement joins TRBV18 to TRBJ2-7, with 8 bases identical to TRBD2. Germline CDR1 is KGHSH and CDR2 is LQKENI. The CDR3 has 14 amino acids. J lost 6 bases, V lost 3 bases, and 7 bases had no gene match. The DNA of the CDR3 is TGTGCCAGCTCACCCGCCAGCGGGAGTCGCGAGCAGTACTTC. This gives the protein CASSPASGSREQYF.

The rearrangement joins TRBV13 to TRBJ2-7; D is unclear. The CDR3 has 12 amino acids. CDR1 and CDR2 (germline): PRHDT, FYEKMQ (reference sequence). Trimming took 4 bases from V and 2 from J, leaving 6 bases between them. The CDR3 sequence is CASSYNPYEQYF. The CDR3 DNA follows: TGTGCCAGCAGCTATAATCCCTACGAGCAGTACTTC.

The rearrangement joins TRBV3-1 (or the pseudogene TRBV3-2) to TRBJ2-2; 9 bases are shared with TRBD1. Looked up from germline, CDR1 is LGHDT and CDR2 is YNNKEL (reference sequence). The CDR3 totals 14 residues. After removal of 4 bases from V and 7 bases from J, the junction contained 4 bases not matched to a gene. The DNA for the CDR3 is TGTGCCAGCAGCCCGGGACAGGGCCGCGGGGAGCTGTTTTTT. Its protein product is CASSPGQGRGELFF.

This chain links TRBV5-6 with TRBJ2-1; 8 positions match TRBD2. V lost 7 bases and J lost 4; bases outside the gene matches: 7. This CDR3 has 14 residues. CDR1 and CDR2 from the germline V gene are SGHDT and YYEEEE. CDR3 sequence (DNA): TGTGCCAGCGCCTCCCCTAGCGGGTACAATGAGCAGTTCTTC. It specifies CASASPSGYNEQFF.

This clone was counted a single time. V usage is TRBV9 and J usage is TRBJ1-2, with TRBD1 matching over 9 bases. Germline lookup yields CDR1 SGDLS and CDR2 YYNGEE. CDR3 length: 15 amino acids. With V trimmed by 2 bases and J by 3 bases, 5 bases remained unmatched. The DNA of the CDR3 is TGTGCCAGCAGCGTGGGACAGGGCCTTGACTATGGCTACACCTTC. Protein: CASSVGQGLDYGYTF.

This chain uses TRBV29-1 with TRBJ2-3; TRBD1 might be the D (6 bases). Trimming pared 1 base from V and 5 bases from J, leaving 10 bases between. The CDR3 extends over 13 amino acids. CDR1 is SQVTM and CDR2 is ANQGSEA in the germline V gene. This CDR3 is CSVEVLQGDTQYF. DNA for the CDR3: TGCAGCGTTGAAGTCTTACAGGGAGATACGCAGTATTTT.

V gene TRBV3-1 (or the pseudogene TRBV3-2) combines with J gene TRBJ2-5; 11 nucleotides match TRBD1. V gave up 4 bases and J gave up 5 bases; unmatched junction bases: 6. CDR3 length equals 15 residues. From germline, CDR1 is LGHDT and CDR2 YNNKEL (reference sequence). CDR3 loop: CASSLGQGVMETQYF. The CDR3 nucleotides are TGTGCCAGCAGCCTGGGACAGGGGGTGATGGAGACCCAGTACTTC.

The V and J genes are TRBV2 and TRBJ2-7; 7 nucleotides match TRBD1. CDR1 is SNHLY and CDR2 is FYNNEI in the germline V gene. The trim removed 5 bases at V and 0 bases at J, leaving 4 bases unmatched. The CDR3 runs to 14 residues. CDR3 loop: CASSTRDSSYEQYF. In nucleotides, the CDR3 is TGTGCCAGCAGTACCCGGGACAGCTCCTACGAGCAGTACTTC.

V gene TRBV29-1 combines with J gene TRBJ2-3; 12 bases align to TRBD2. The junction had 1 base not matched to a gene; V was cut back by 4 bases and J by 2 bases. The length of the CDR3 is 14 residues. CDR1 is SQVTM, CDR2 ANQGSEA, per germline. CDR3 residues: CSVGTSGATDTQYF. CDR3 in DNA: TGCAGCGTTGGGACTAGCGGGGCCACAGATACGCAGTATTTT.

For the CDR3, the DNA is TGTGCCAGCAGCTTCAGGGGACCTGAAGCTTTCTTT. Amino acid sequence: CASSFRGPEAFF. The J gene is TRBJ1-1, the V gene TRBV5-6, with a weak D call TRBD1 (6 bases). CDR3 length: 12 residues. Germline CDR1 SGHDT, CDR2 YYEEEE. V lost 2 bases, J lost 6 bases, and 8 bases lay in between.

The chain has TRBV6-5 and TRBJ2-3; possibly TRBD1 for D (5 bases). CDR3 length: 14 amino acids. CDR1 MNHEY and CDR2 SVGAGI come from the germline V gene. V dropped 4 bases and J dropped 11 bases, with 19 bases sitting between them. This chain's CDR3 is CASSFQGVGSEQYF. The CDR3 region has the DNA TGTGCCAGCAGTTTCCAGGGCGTTGGTTCCGAGCAGTATTTT.

The V call is TRBV5-5, the J call TRBJ1-2; TRBD1 matches at 8 bases. V dropped 4 bases and J dropped 2; count of bases not matched to a gene: 7. Per the germline V gene, CDR1 is SGHKS and CDR2 is YYEKEE (reference sequence). The CDR3 consists of 15 residues. The CDR3 sequence: CASSRAGTGNYGYTF. The CDR3 DNA reads TGTGCCAGCAGCCGAGCCGGGACAGGAAACTATGGCTACACCTTC. The full variable domain, its missing parts supplied by reference TRBV5-5 and TRBJ1-2, is DAGVTQSPTHLIKTRGQQVTLRCSPISGHKSVSWYQQVLGQGPQFIFQYYEKEERGRGNFPDRFSARQFPNYSSELNVNALLLGDSALYLCASSRAGTGNYGYTFGSGTRLTVV.

About this clone: The sample carries other DNA sequences with the same CDR3. The V call is TRBV11-3, the J call TRBJ2-1; 8 bases align to TRBD1. The V gene's germline CDR1 is SGHNT and CDR2 YENEEA. The CDR3 spans 15 residues. The junction had 3 bases not matched to a gene; V was cut back by 5 bases and J by 0 bases. The CDR3 reads CASSPDRGSYNEQFF. Here the CDR3 DNA reads TGTGCCAGCAGCCCCGACAGGGGCTCCTACAATGAGCAGTTCTTC.

The rearrangement joins TRBV13 to TRBJ1-1; 8 bases match TRBD1. The length of the CDR3 is 13 residues. Germline trimming cut 5 bases from V and 7 bases from J; bases unmatched to any gene: 6. The germline CDR1 and CDR2 sequences are PRHDT and FYEKMQ (reference sequence). The CDR3 region has the DNA TGTGCCAGCAGCCAGACAGGGGTTAGTGAAGCTTTCTTT. This sequence encodes CASSQTGVSEAFF.

The chain carries TRBV6-5 and TRBJ1-2; possible D gene TRBD1, 5 bases. This CDR3 spans 14 amino acids. V was shortened by 6 bases and J by 4 bases, with 15 bases between the two germline ends. Germline assignment: CDR1 MNHEY and CDR2 SVGAGI. The CDR3 spells CASRPHRGVYGYTF. The CDR3 DNA sequence: TGTGCCAGCAGACCCCACCGGGGGGTCTATGGCTACACCTTC.

This clone was recorded once. The CDR3 loop reads CASSGGTAPTEAFF. In DNA form, the CDR3 reads TGTGCCAGCTCAGGCGGGACAGCACCCACCGAAGCTTTCTTT. V usage is TRBV18 and J usage is TRBJ1-1, with TRBD1 identical over 7 bases. J was trimmed by 8 bases and V by 5 bases; bases with no gene match: 11. Germline loops: CDR1 KGHSH, CDR2 LQKENI. CDR3 length equals 14 residues.

The rearrangement links TRBV7-3 to TRBJ2-6; 7 nucleotides agree with TRBD1. The CDR3 is made up of 17 amino acids. CDR1 and CDR2 (germline): SGHTA, FQGTGA. V gave up 4 bases and J gave up 0 bases; unmatched junction bases: 6. CDR3 amino acids: CASSSRQGASGANVLTF. The CDR3 nucleotides are TGTGCCAGCAGCTCGAGACAGGGTGCCTCTGGGGCCAACGTCCTGACTTTC.